These 9 T cell receptor beta chains originate from one sample sequenced in a study of cytomegalovirus exposure and HLA in healthy donors. 60 Vbeta and 13 Jbeta primers were used in PCR. TCRdb's copy holds only in-frame clones and misses some; the assay was immunoSEQ multiplex PCR. Found here are approximately 220,000 clones, about four fifths of them singletons; the top ten hold 2.5% to 3.5%. Sequenced: PBMCs. These receptors all come from a man aged 25-45 years in good health and CMV-seronegative.

The chain uses TRBV28 and TRBJ2-5, with a weak D call TRBD2 (5 bases). This CDR3 has 14 amino acids. Germline V gene sequence: CDR1 MDHEN, CDR2 SYDVKM. V was pared by 6 bases and J by 7 bases, with 18 bases between. CDR3 loop: CASRSGTRAGTQYF. CDR3 in DNA: TGTGCCAGCAGGTCCGGCACAAGGGCGGGGACCCAGTACTTC.

This chain joins TRBV28 and TRBJ1-2; 7 positions match TRBD1. CDR1 MDHEN and CDR2 SYDVKM come from the germline V gene. The V and J ends lost 4 bases and 2 bases, in that order; junction bases with no gene match: 7. CDR3 size: 15 residues. CDR3 sequence: CASSSVPDRNYGYTF. The CDR3 coding sequence is TGTGCCAGCAGTTCAGTACCGGACAGGAACTATGGCTACACCTTC.

V is TRBV27 and J is TRBJ2-7, with D possibly matching TRBD1 (6 bases). Looked up from germline, CDR1 is MNHEY and CDR2 is SMNVEV (reference sequence). V lost 5 bases and J 0 bases, leaving 14 bases between the germline ends. The CDR3 runs to 15 residues. DNA for the CDR3: TGTGCCAGCAGTCCTCGGGACAAGAGCTCCTACGAGCAGTACTTC. Its protein product is CASSPRDKSSYEQYF.

The gene calls are TRBV5-6 and TRBJ1-2; possible D gene TRBD1, 5 bases. Germline lookup yields CDR1 SGHDT and CDR2 YYEEEE. The CDR3 length is 13 residues. Trimming shortened V by 0 bases and J by 4 bases, and 7 bases separated the two germline ends. Here the CDR3 DNA reads TGTGCCAGCAGCTTGGCGGGGGGCTATGGCTACACCTTC. Translating gives CASSLAGGYGYTF.

The V gene is TRBV15, the J gene TRBJ1-5, with D hard to call. The CDR3 totals 15 residues. CDR1 LNHNV and CDR2 YYDKDF come from the germline V gene (reference sequence). The V and J ends lost 5 bases and 2 bases respectively, with 13 bases between them. Here the CDR3 DNA reads TGTGCCACCAGCGCGGGGTGGGGTGGCAATCAGCCCCAGCATTTT. Its protein product is CATSAGWGGNQPQHF.

The rearrangement links TRBV4-3 to TRBJ2-7, with D tentatively TRBD1 (6 bases). CDR3 length: 15 residues. V lost 0 bases and J lost 4, with 13 bases in between. Germline CDR1 LGHNA, CDR2 YSLEER. In DNA, the CDR3 is TGCGCCAGCAGCCAAGAGGCCAGGGGTTGGTACGAGCAGTACTTC. It is translated as CASSQEARGWYEQYF.

The rearrangement uses TRBV4-1 and TRBJ1-2, with a tentative D call TRBD1 (5 bases). The CDR3 totals 15 residues. The V gene lost 4 bases and the J gene lost 5 bases, with 17 bases spanning the gap. Looked up from germline, CDR1 is MGHRA and CDR2 is YSYEKL. The CDR3 is CASSPSGHGTYGYTF. The CDR3, as DNA: TGCGCCAGCAGCCCCAGTGGCCATGGGACTTATGGCTACACCTTC.

This clone has a handful of counts. The chain's CDR3 is CASSPGTGAGEQFF. The CDR3 DNA follows: TGTGCCAGCAGCCCCGGGACAGGGGCTGGGGAGCAGTTCTTC. The rearrangement uses TRBV7-3 and TRBJ2-1; 10 bases map to TRBD1. CDR1 and CDR2 from the germline V gene are SGHTA and FQGTGA. The CDR3 runs 14 residues. Trimming removed 5 bases from V and 10 bases from J; junction bases left unmatched: 8.

V usage is TRBV6-5 and J usage is TRBJ2-7; TRBD1 aligns across 10 bases. The CDR3 totals 13 residues. Germline values: CDR1 MNHEY, CDR2 SVGAGI. J was trimmed by 5 bases and V by 6 bases; bases with no gene match: 4. CDR3 coding DNA: TGTGCCAGCAGCTTGGACAGGGGGGACGAGCAGTACTTC. Translated, it gives CASSLDRGDEQYF.